Each of the 7 T cell receptor beta chains below was sequenced from the same sample in a study of cytotoxic CD8 clonotypes in ibrutinib-treated CLL. Assay used: immunoSEQ multiplex PCR; TCRdb lists only in-frame clones, some missing. This sample yields approximately 190,000 clones, of which just under 80% are seen a single time; roughly 10% belongs to the top ten. The sequenced sample was PBMCs, obtained after 12 months of ibrutinib treatment. The origin of the receptors is a human donor with chronic lymphocytic leukemia.

V and J are TRBV10-3 and TRBJ2-2; D possibly matches TRBD1 or TRBD2 (5 bases each). The CDR3 spans 16 residues. V gave up 6 bases and J gave up 4 bases, with 18 bases separating them. Per the germline V gene, CDR1 is ENHRY and CDR2 is SYGVKD. CDR3: CAISVGTALSTGELFF. The CDR3 region has the DNA TGTGCCATCAGCGTCGGGACGGCTTTGAGCACCGGGGAGCTGTTTTTT.

This chain links TRBV15 with TRBJ2-7; TRBD1 agrees at 7 bases. V shed 1 base and J 5 bases; nucleotides not matched to a gene: 8. CDR1 and CDR2 from the germline V gene are LNHNV and YYDKDF (reference sequence). CDR3 size: 15 residues. CDR3 sequence: CATSRASGGSDEQYF. CDR3 nucleotides: TGTGCCACCAGCAGAGCCTCAGGGGGTTCGGACGAGCAGTACTTC.

V gene TRBV5-1 combines with J gene TRBJ2-7, with a weak D call TRBD1 (5 bases). This CDR3 spans 14 amino acids. Germline V lookup: CDR1 SGHRS, CDR2 YFSETQ. V shed 0 bases and J shed 0 bases, with 7 bases lying between them. The CDR3 bases are TGCGCCAGCAGCTTGGACAGGATCTCCTACGAGCAGTACTTC. Its protein is CASSLDRISYEQYF.

The chain links TRBV6-1 to TRBJ1-1, with D possibly matching TRBD1 (5 bases). The CDR3 extends over 16 amino acids. The V gene lost 0 bases and the J gene lost 4 bases, with 15 bases spanning the gap. CDR1 MNHNS and CDR2 SASEGT come from the germline V gene. The CDR3 region has the DNA TGTGCCAGCAGTGAAGCGCATCCCCAGGGTGGCACTGAAGCTTTCTTT. Its translation is CASSEAHPQGGTEAFF.

On this clone: The same CDR3 arises from other DNA sequences in this sample as well. V usage is TRBV13 and J usage is TRBJ2-5; 9 bases align to TRBD2. The germline V gene encodes CDR1 PRHDT and CDR2 FYEKMQ (reference sequence). Germline trimming cut 2 bases from V and 3 bases from J; bases unmatched to any gene: 10. CDR3 length: 17 amino acids. Here the CDR3 reads CASSLLETSGLKETQYF. In nucleotides, the CDR3 is TGTGCCAGCAGCTTATTAGAGACTAGCGGACTTAAAGAGACCCAGTACTTC. Supplemented by reference TRBV13 and TRBJ2-5, the full variable domain reads AAGVIQSPRHLIKEKRETATLKCYPIPRHDTVYWYQQGPGQDPQFLISFYEKMQSDKGSIPDRFSAQQFSDYHSELNMSSLELGDSALYFCASSLLETSGLKETQYFGPGTRLLVL.

The chain joins TRBV7-9 to TRBJ1-1; 8 nucleotides match TRBD1. J gave up 4 bases and V 11 bases, and 9 bases lay outside the gene matches. In germline, CDR1 is SEHNR, CDR2 FQNEAQ (reference sequence). The CDR3 has 13 amino acids. As DNA, the CDR3 is TGTGCCTGTGGACAGGGTGGGAGCACTGAAGCTTTCTTT. Translating gives CACGQGGSTEAFF.

V is TRBV5-1 and J is TRBJ2-7; D remains ambiguous. The CDR3 is 15 residues long. Germline V lookup: CDR1 SGHRS, CDR2 YFSETQ. The ends were cut back, 3 bases at V and 6 bases at J, with 19 bases in the middle. DNA for the CDR3: TGCGCCAGCAGCTCGGTGGGGTCCAACGCCGGCGAGCAGTACTTC. This encodes CASSSVGSNAGEQYF.